This T cell receptor beta chain is drawn from a study of tumor and adjacent non-tumor tissue in lung cancer. Study-wide context: Stage I to III disease affected 9 to 10 men and roughly five women aged about 31 to 85.

This sample's RNA came from whole unsorted tissue. Distant lung tissue was collected more than 3 cm away from the tumor edge. The library came from three nested PCR rounds adapted from ARM-PCR protocols. Via MiXCR, TCRdb re-called the multiplex PCR reads, giving one row per CDR3 protein. The sample shows 100,000 or so distinct CDR3 sequences, approximately 65% of them seen only once. This clonotype was seen a few times. Its antigen is undetermined. V was clipped by 4 bases and J by 6 bases; unmatched bases: 2. The germline V gene encodes CDR1 SNHLY and CDR2 FYNNEI. CDR3 length: 13 residues. General study results and limits: In normal lung, the top 100 clones were significantly more dominant than in tumor. Shorter survival was associated with higher TCR diversity in tumors. TCR diversity was significantly greater in tumor than normal lung tissue.

The sequencing sample was made of distant non-tumor lung tissue. This sequence was found in a man aged 25 to 40 with non-small cell lung cancer. This chain joins TRBV2 and TRBJ2-3, with 9 positions matching TRBD2. CDR3 sequence (DNA): TGTGCCAGCAGTGCAGCGGGAGGCGATACGCAGTATTTT. Amino acid sequence: CASSAAGGDTQYF.